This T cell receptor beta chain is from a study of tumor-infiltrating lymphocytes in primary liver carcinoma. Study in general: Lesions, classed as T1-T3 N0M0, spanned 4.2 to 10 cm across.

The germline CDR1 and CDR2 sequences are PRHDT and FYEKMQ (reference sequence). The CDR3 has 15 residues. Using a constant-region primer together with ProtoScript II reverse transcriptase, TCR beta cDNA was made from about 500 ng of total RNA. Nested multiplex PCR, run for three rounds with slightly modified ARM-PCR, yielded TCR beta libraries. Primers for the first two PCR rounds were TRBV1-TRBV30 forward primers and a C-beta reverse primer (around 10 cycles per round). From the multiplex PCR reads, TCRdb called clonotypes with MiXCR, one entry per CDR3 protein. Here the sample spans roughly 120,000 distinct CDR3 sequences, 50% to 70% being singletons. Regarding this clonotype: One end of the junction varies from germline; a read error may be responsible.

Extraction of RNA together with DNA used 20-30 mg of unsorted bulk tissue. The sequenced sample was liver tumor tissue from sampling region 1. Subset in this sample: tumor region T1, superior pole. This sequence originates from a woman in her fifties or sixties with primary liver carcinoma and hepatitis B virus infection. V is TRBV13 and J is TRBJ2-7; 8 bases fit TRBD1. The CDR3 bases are TGTACCAGCAGTTTTGGGGACAGGAGCTCCTACGAGCAATACTTC. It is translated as CTSSFGDRSSYEQYF. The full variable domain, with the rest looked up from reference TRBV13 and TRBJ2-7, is AAGVIQSPRHLIKEKRETATLKCYPIPRHDTVYWYQQGPGQDPQFLISFYEKMQSDKGSIPDRFSAQQFSDYHSELNMSSLELGDSALYFCTSSFGDRSSYEQYFGPGTRLTVT.